These 2 T cell receptor beta chains originate from one sample sequenced in a study of a mutant IDH1 vaccine in newly diagnosed glioma. The protocol was immunoSEQ multiplex PCR, while the TCRdb copy is restricted to in-frame clones and leaves out a portion. The sample holds tens of thousands of clones, roughly 84% seen once. The antigens of these receptors remain unknown. Sample time point: week 47, end of study. Doses comprised 300 ug of mutant IDH1 20-mer peptide each, plus topical imiquimod. The specimen comprised PBMCs, sampled from a glioma patient whose treatment included an IDH1 peptide vaccine. Every receptor here comes from a woman in her 30s with glioma. Some clones in this sample may be carry-over from other donors' samples.

This chain uses TRBV4-1 with TRBJ2-5; D is undetermined. Germline V gene lookup returns CDR1 MGHRA and CDR2 YSYEKL. The length of the CDR3 is 14 residues. Trimming cost V 4 bases and J 1 base, with 10 bases left between them. The CDR3 protein is CASSPSKRQETQYF. The CDR3 DNA reads as TGCGCCAGCAGCCCTTCAAAGCGCCAAGAGACCCAGTACTTC.

This chain links TRBV29-1 with TRBJ2-1; TRBD2 matches 12 bases. CDR3 length equals 13 residues. The V gene end was trimmed by 5 bases and the J gene end by 12 bases; junction bases not matched to a gene: 8. Germline V gene lookup returns CDR1 SQVTM and CDR2 ANQGSEA. CDR3 DNA: TGCAGCGTTCCCGGACTAGCGGGGCGGGGGCAGTTCTTC. Protein sequence: CSVPGLAGRGQFF.